The 9 T cell receptor beta chains presented below share a single source sample, sequenced in a study of vaccination and CD4 T cells after COVID-19. Their cognate antigens are unknown. Cultured CD4+ T-cell DNA underwent Oncomine TCR Beta short-read sequencing. TCRdb redid the calling of the PCR reads with MiXCR, one entry per CDR3 protein. The data contain several thousand distinct CDR3 sequences, around three fifths of them singletons. Treatment reported: approximately 9-day PBMC culture with coronavirus spike peptide pools or control peptides (ViraFEST assay). Sequences were obtained from CD4+ T cells from blood, cultured in vitro. These receptor sequences come from a human donor who had recovered from COVID-19.

This clonotype was observed a few times. V usage is TRBV27 and J usage is TRBJ1-1; D is undetermined. Germline V CDR1 and CDR2: MNHEY, SMNVEV (reference sequence). The V gene lost 1 base and the J gene lost 5 bases, with 14 bases spanning the gap. The length of the CDR3 is 15 residues. DNA of the CDR3: TGTGCCAGCAGTTTATTAAGGACCCGTGGAACTGAAGCTTTCTTT. Protein: CASSLLRTRGTEAFF.

The rearrangement links TRBV20-1 to TRBJ2-4, with a possible D match to TRBD2 (6 bases). V lost 5 bases, J lost 8 bases, and 16 bases lay in between. The germline CDR1 and CDR2 sequences are DFQATT and SNEGSKA (reference sequence). The CDR3 consists of 13 residues. CDR3: CSAVTSPGDIQYF. The CDR3 DNA reads as TGCAGTGCTGTTACTAGCCCGGGGGACATTCAGTACTTC.

The J gene is TRBJ2-7, the V gene TRBV20-1; D may correspond to TRBD1 or TRBD2 (5 bases each). V was clipped by 5 bases and J by 7 bases, with 21 bases between them. The CDR3 has 14 amino acids. Germline CDR1 DFQATT, CDR2 SNEGSKA (reference sequence). CDR3 nucleotide sequence: TGCAGTGCTGAGGTCGGGACCCCCACGAGGGAGCAGTACTTC. It translates to CSAEVGTPTREQYF.

The gene calls are TRBV6-2 or TRBV6-3 and TRBJ2-7; D unresolved. The germline CDR1 and CDR2 sequences are MNHEY and SVGEGT. The CDR3 has 11 amino acids. V lost 4 bases to trimming and J lost 5 bases, with 6 bases between them. CDR3: CASSLLDEQYF. CDR3 nucleotide sequence: TGTGCCAGCAGTTTGTTAGACGAGCAGTACTTC.

This chain connects TRBV2 to TRBJ1-5; TRBD1 is a possible D gene (6 bases). This CDR3 comprises 15 residues. CDR1 SNHLY and CDR2 FYNNEI come from the germline V gene. Trimming stripped 4 bases from V and 1 base from J, with 11 bases between. The CDR3 DNA reads as TGTGCCAGCAGTGTAGAAGGACAGAGCAATCAGCCCCAGCATTTT. The encoded protein is CASSVEGQSNQPQHF. Together with reference TRBV2 and TRBJ1-5, the CDR3 gives the full variable domain: EPEVTQTPSHQVTQMGQEVILRCVPISNHLYFYWYRQILGQKVEFLVSFYNNEISEKSEIFDDQFSVERPDGSNFTLKIRSTKLEDSAMYFCASSVEGQSNQPQHFGDGTRLSIL.

The rearrangement joins TRBV18 to TRBJ2-5; D not certain. Germline CDR1 reads KGHSH; CDR2 reads LQKENI. The V gene lost 3 bases and the J gene lost 5 bases, with 7 bases spanning the gap. The CDR3 consists of 12 residues. CDR3 DNA sequence: TGTGCCAGCTCACCTGGCGCGGAGACCCAGTACTTC. Translation gives CASSPGAETQYF.

This clonotype was found once. This chain connects TRBV7-9 to TRBJ1-2; TRBD1 might be the D (5 bases). V lost 4 bases to trimming and J lost 7 bases, with 13 bases between them. Germline CDR1 SEHNR, CDR2 FQNEAQ (reference sequence). CDR3 size: 13 residues. The CDR3 is CASSSSGGTGYTF. Here the CDR3 DNA reads TGTGCCAGCAGCTCGTCGGGGGGAACTGGCTACACCTTC.

This clonotype was counted a few times. The CDR3 DNA reads TGTGCCAGCAGCAGAGGACAGGCACCCTATGGCTACACCTTC. This encodes CASSRGQAPYGYTF. J is TRBJ1-2 and V is TRBV5-8; TRBD1 matches at 7 bases. The CDR3 loop spans 14 amino acids. Germline CDR1 is SGHTS and CDR2 is YDEGEE. Germline trimming cut 4 bases from V and 4 bases from J; bases unmatched to any gene: 7.

This clonotype was detected a few times. The CDR3 region has the DNA TGTGCCAGCAGGACCGCTCTACAGTCGACAGGTCCGTTCTTT. Translation gives CASRTALQSTGPFF. The genes are TRBV6-1 and TRBJ1-1, with D tentatively TRBD1 (6 bases). V lost 6 bases, J lost 14 bases, and 25 bases lay in between. The length of the CDR3 is 14 residues. Germline V CDR1 and CDR2: MNHNS, SASEGT.